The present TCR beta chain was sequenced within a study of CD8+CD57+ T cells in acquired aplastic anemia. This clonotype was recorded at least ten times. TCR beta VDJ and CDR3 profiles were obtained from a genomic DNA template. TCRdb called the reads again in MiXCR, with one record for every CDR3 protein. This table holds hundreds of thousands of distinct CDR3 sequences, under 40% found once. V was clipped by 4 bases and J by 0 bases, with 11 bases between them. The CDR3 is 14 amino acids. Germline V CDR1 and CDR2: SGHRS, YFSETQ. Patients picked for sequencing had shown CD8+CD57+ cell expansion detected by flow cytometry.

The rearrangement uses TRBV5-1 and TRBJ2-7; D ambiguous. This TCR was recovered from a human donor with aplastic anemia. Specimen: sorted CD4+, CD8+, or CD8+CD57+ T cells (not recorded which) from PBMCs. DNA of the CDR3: TGCGCCAGCAGCCCGACCGATGCCTCCTACGAGCAGTACTTC. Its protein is CASSPTDASYEQYF. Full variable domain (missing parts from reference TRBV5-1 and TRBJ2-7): KAGVTQTPRYLIKTRGQQVTLSCSPISGHRSVSWYQQTPGQGLQFLFEYFSETQRNKGNFPGRFSGRQFSNSRSEMNVSTLELGDSALYLCASSPTDASYEQYFGPGTRLTVT.